Sequencing of this TCR beta chain was carried out in a study of cytomegalovirus exposure and HLA in healthy donors. The PCR was carried out with 60 Vbeta primers and 13 Jbeta primers. Only in-frame clones appear in the TCRdb table, and some are missing; sequencing was by immunoSEQ multiplex PCR. The table has around 200,000 clones, about four fifths seen once. The sequenced sample was PBMCs. The receptor was isolated from a woman aged 45-65 years in good health and CMV-seropositive.

The CDR3 loop reads CSVEPPGQANTGELFF. In nucleotides, the CDR3 is TGCAGCGTTGAACCACCGGGACAGGCGAACACCGGGGAGCTGTTTTTT. This chain joins TRBV29-1 and TRBJ2-2, with 8 bases matching TRBD1. Trimming took 2 bases from V and 0 from J; bases not matched to a gene: 5. The CDR3 loop spans 16 amino acids. Germline V gives CDR1 SQVTM, CDR2 ANQGSEA.